These 13 T cell receptor beta chains share one sample of origin, sequenced in a study of regulatory T cells in long-lasting Graves disease. Described time point: newly diagnosed GD, antithyroid drugs for less than 3 months. RNA isolated from PBMCs was used to make the TCR library. CDR3-region Arm-PCR and iRepertoire HTBI primers produced the TCR beta libraries. TCRdb processed the multiplex PCR reads anew with MiXCR; each CDR3 protein has one entry. The sample lists hundreds of thousands of distinct CDR3 sequences, 15% to 20% seen once, with roughly 30% in the top ten. These records were also assigned to another study, of T cells in Graves' hyperthyroidism and ophthalmopathy.

The sample in question was peripheral blood mononuclear cells (PBMCs), obtained at new diagnosis, from a patient treated with antithyroid drugs. The receptors come from a man aged 35-49 years with Graves disease.

This clonotype came up a few times. The V call is TRBV5-1, the J call TRBJ2-5; D is perhaps TRBD2 (6 bases). Trimming removed 4 bases at V and 4 bases at J, with 14 bases between. CDR1 and CDR2 (germline): SGHRS, YFSETQ. The CDR3 totals 14 residues. CDR3 in amino acids: CASSGIGTRETQYF. The DNA of the CDR3 is TGCGCCAGCAGCGGAATAGGGACTCGAGAGACCCAGTACTTC.

This chain connects TRBV12-3 or TRBV12-4 to TRBJ2-7; maybe TRBD1 (5 bases). V was cut by 5 bases and J by 2 bases, with 10 bases left in between. This CDR3 has 13 amino acids. This CDR3 reads CASSTGGPYEQYF. The CDR3 DNA reads as TGTGCCAGCAGTACAGGCGGCCCCTACGAGCAGTACTTC.

This clonotype was detected many times. The chain couples TRBV20-1 to TRBJ2-7; D may match TRBD1 or TRBD2 (5 bases each). The germline V and J ends were trimmed by 3 bases and 3 bases, with 15 bases remaining between them. Germline-derived CDR1 and CDR2 are DFQATT and SNEGSKA (reference sequence). The CDR3 sequence is 14 residues long. The CDR3 DNA sequence: TGCAGTGCTAGGTGGGAGCAGGGTTTCTACGAGCAGTACTTC. Translation gives CSARWEQGFYEQYF.

The gene calls are TRBV5-4 and TRBJ2-7; no clear D gene. In germline, CDR1 is SGHNT, CDR2 YYREEE (reference sequence). V lost 0 bases and J 5 bases, leaving 12 bases between the germline ends. CDR3 length equals 14 residues. The CDR3: CASSLARPPDEQYF. DNA of the CDR3: TGTGCCAGCAGCTTGGCTCGACCCCCGGACGAGCAGTACTTC.

The genes are TRBV6-5 and TRBJ2-5; the match to TRBD1 covers 8 bases. Germline CDR1 and CDR2: MNHEY and SVGAGI. This CDR3 is built from 14 residues. V lost 2 bases to trimming and J lost 5 bases; unmatched junction nucleotides: 4. The CDR3 DNA reads TGTGCCAGCAGTTACACAGGACAGGGTGAGACCCAGTACTTC. Protein: CASSYTGQGETQYF.

The sample holds many counts of this clonotype. The V call is TRBV6-1, the J call TRBJ2-3; no definite D call. Germline V gene data show CDR1 as MNHNS and CDR2 as SASEGT. V was shortened by 5 bases and J by 4 bases, with 13 bases between the two germline ends. The CDR3 extends over 14 amino acids. CDR3 sequence: CASSPLWWADTQYF. The CDR3 coding sequence is TGTGCCAGCAGTCCCCTGTGGTGGGCAGATACGCAGTATTTT.

This clonotype was counted between two and nine times. The chain uses TRBV5-5 and TRBJ1-1; 8 bases line up with TRBD1. The CDR3 contains 16 residues. V dropped 7 bases and J dropped 1; count of bases not matched to a gene: 12. CDR1 SGHKS and CDR2 YYEKEE come from the germline V gene (reference sequence). For the CDR3, the DNA is TGTGCCAGCGTCGAAGGGGTGACAGGGGAGAACACTGAAGCTTTCTTT. This translates into CASVEGVTGENTEAFF.

This clonotype was found many times. The rearrangement links TRBV20-1 to TRBJ1-6; 9 nucleotides match TRBD1. Unmatched junction bases numbered 8, after V lost 5 bases and J lost 9 bases. The CDR3 extends over 14 amino acids. Germline CDR1 and CDR2: DFQATT and SNEGSKA (reference sequence). CDR3 loop: CSAARDRDGSPLHF. For the CDR3, the DNA is TGCAGTGCTGCCCGGGACAGGGATGGTTCACCCCTCCACTTT.

This clonotype has a count of ten or more. The chain couples TRBV9 to TRBJ2-3, with D hard to call. This CDR3 is built from 13 residues. Germline CDR1 is SGDLS and CDR2 is YYNGEE. The germline V and J ends were trimmed by 3 bases and 6 bases, with 11 bases remaining between them. CDR3 DNA: TGTGCCAGCAGCGCAGGCCCCGTCGATACGCAGTATTTT. This codes for CASSAGPVDTQYF. Using reference TRBV9 and TRBJ2-3 for the parts outside the CDR3, the full variable domain is DSGVTQTPKHLITATGQRVTLRCSPRSGDLSVYWYQQSLDQGLQFLIQYYNGEERAKGNILERFSAQQFPDLHSELNLSSLELGDSALYFCASSAGPVDTQYFGPGTRLTVL.

The gene calls are TRBV4-1 and TRBJ2-7, with TRBD2 matching over 8 bases. J was trimmed by 6 bases and V by 0 bases; bases with no gene match: 4. The germline gives CDR1 MGHRA, CDR2 YSYEKL. CDR3 length equals 14 residues. The DNA of the CDR3 is TGCGCCAGCAGCCAAGAATGGCTAGCGGGCGAGCAGTACTTC. This encodes CASSQEWLAGEQYF.

There are a few counts of this clonotype. V and J are TRBV20-1 and TRBJ1-5, with D perhaps matching TRBD1 (5 bases). Germline loops: CDR1 DFQATT, CDR2 SNEGSKA (reference sequence). Trimming shortened V by 1 base and J by 0 bases, and 13 bases separated the two germline ends. This CDR3 has 16 residues. The CDR3 DNA sequence: TGCAGTGCTAGAGTCTTTGGGGGGAATAGCAATCAGCCCCAGCATTTT. Protein product: CSARVFGGNSNQPQHF.

This clonotype was counted at least ten times. The CDR3 loop is CASRLGVGNSPLHF. The CDR3 nucleotides read TGTGCCAGCCGCCTCGGGGTAGGGAATTCACCCCTCCACTTT. This rearrangement joins TRBV12-3 or TRBV12-4 to TRBJ1-6; D unclear. The V end lost 8 bases, the J end lost 7 bases, and 15 bases lay between the germline ends. The CDR3 loop spans 14 amino acids.

This clonotype was detected many times. J is TRBJ2-7 and V is TRBV27, with 9 bases matching TRBD1. This CDR3 is built from 18 residues. Germline values: CDR1 MNHEY, CDR2 SMNVEV (reference sequence). V dropped 8 bases and J dropped 2; count of bases not matched to a gene: 19. The CDR3 DNA reads TGTGCCAGCGGGGCCTGGGACAGGGACTTCCTGGGGCCCTACGAGCAGTACTTC. It specifies CASGAWDRDFLGPYEQYF.